This TCR beta chain was found in a study of CD8 T cells in Susac syndrome. CDR1 and CDR2 from the germline V gene are SGHNT and YYREEE (reference sequence). With V trimmed by 0 bases and J by 1 base, 7 bases remained unmatched. The CDR3 consists of 17 residues. Reverse transcription of roughly 0.5 to 1 ug RNA was performed with random hexamers. MiXCR, applied by TCRdb to the immunoSEQ multiplex PCR reads, yields one record per CDR3 protein. In the table there are some 300,000 distinct CDR3 sequences, approximately 81% of which are singletons. The sequenced sample was CD8+ T cells from PBMCs. The V call is TRBV5-4, the J call TRBJ2-1; 7 bases map to TRBD2. The sequence derives from a human donor with multiple sclerosis. The CDR3 DNA follows: TGTGCCAGCAGCTTGGCCAAGGGCGGGAGATCCTACAATGAGCAGTTCTTC. Amino acids: CASSLAKGGRSYNEQFF.